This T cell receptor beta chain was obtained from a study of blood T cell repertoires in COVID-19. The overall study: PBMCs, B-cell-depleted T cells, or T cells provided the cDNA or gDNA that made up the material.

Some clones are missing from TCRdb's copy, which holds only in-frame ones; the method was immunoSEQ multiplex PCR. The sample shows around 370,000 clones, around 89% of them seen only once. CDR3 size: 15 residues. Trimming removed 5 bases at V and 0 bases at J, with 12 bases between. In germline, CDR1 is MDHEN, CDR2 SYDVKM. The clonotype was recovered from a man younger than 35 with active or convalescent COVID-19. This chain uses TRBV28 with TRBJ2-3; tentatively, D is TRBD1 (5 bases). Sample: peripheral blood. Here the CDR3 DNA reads TGTGCCAGCAGTCCCCTGGGGCTAAGCACAGATACGCAGTATTTT. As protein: CASSPLGLSTDTQYF.